The clone carrying this TCR beta chain was seen a single time. Its specificity is unknown. V was trimmed by 5 bases and J by 5 bases, leaving 9 bases between them. CDR3 length: 11 residues. In germline, CDR1 is DFQATT, CDR2 SNEGSKA (reference sequence). Measured with immunoSEQ multiplex PCR; TCRdb has only the in-frame clones, and not every one. The sample records 95,000 to 150,000 clones, 90% being singletons. The sample originates from a study of T cell responses to AZD1222 COVID-19 vaccine. Study-level findings and limits: Females made up more of the donors, who were largely white British, and clonal diversity may have come out too low. Just a handful of people given AZD1222 tested seropositive at baseline.

Source: peripheral blood, taken 28 days after the second dose of the MenACWY control vaccine. The source is an adult who received the MenACWY meningococcal vaccine as a control. The V call is TRBV20-1, the J call TRBJ1-1; D not resolved. CDR3 in amino acids: CSASPGTEAFF. CDR3 DNA sequence: TGCAGTGCTTCCCCCGGGACTGAAGCTTTCTTT.